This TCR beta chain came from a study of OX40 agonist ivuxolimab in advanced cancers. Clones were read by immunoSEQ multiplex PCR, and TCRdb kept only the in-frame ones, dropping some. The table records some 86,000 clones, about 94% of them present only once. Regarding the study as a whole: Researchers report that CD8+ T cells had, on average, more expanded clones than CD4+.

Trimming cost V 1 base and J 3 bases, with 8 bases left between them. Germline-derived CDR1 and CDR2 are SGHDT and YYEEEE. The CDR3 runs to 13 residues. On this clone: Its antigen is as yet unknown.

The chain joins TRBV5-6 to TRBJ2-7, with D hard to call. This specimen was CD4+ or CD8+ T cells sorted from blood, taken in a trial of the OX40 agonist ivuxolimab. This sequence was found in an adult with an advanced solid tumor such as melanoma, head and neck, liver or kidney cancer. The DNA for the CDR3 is TGTGCCAGCAGCTTGCGCTCGATCTACGAGCAGTACTTC. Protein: CASSLRSIYEQYF.